A single sample is the source of the 28 T cell receptor beta chains below, sequenced in a study of Tregs in tolerant kidney transplant recipients. Some clones are missing from TCRdb's copy, which holds only in-frame ones; the method was immunoSEQ multiplex PCR. The table includes fewer than 80,000 clones, around 98% detected once. The sequences come from Tregs from blood, collected before the transplant. The source of these receptors is a human donor who received a combined kidney and bone marrow transplant.

V usage is TRBV10-3 and J usage is TRBJ2-1; 13 nucleotides align to TRBD2. This CDR3 region has 16 residues. From germline, CDR1 is ENHRY and CDR2 SYGVKD. Unmatched junction bases numbered 5, after V lost 5 bases and J lost 4 bases. The CDR3 region has the DNA TGTGCCATCAGTTGGACTAGCGGGAGTGTTTACAATGAGCAGTTCTTC. This encodes CAISWTSGSVYNEQFF.

The V call is TRBV28, the J call TRBJ1-3; D possibly corresponds to TRBD1 (5 bases). V dropped 0 bases and J dropped 0 bases, with 9 bases sitting between them. Germline V gene data show CDR1 as MDHEN and CDR2 as SYDVKM. This CDR3 contains 16 residues. CDR3 residues: CASSLWSGFSGNTIYF. The CDR3 region has the DNA TGTGCCAGCAGTTTATGGTCAGGGTTCTCTGGAAACACCATATATTTT.

The chain has TRBV18 and TRBJ1-1; no reliable D call. V was pared by 3 bases and J by 1 base, with 6 bases between. The germline V gene has CDR1 KGHSH and CDR2 LQKENI. The CDR3 loop spans 13 amino acids. The DNA for the CDR3 is TGTGCCAGCTCACCCGACAAGAACACTGAAGCTTTCTTT. Residues: CASSPDKNTEAFF.

The chain has TRBV10-2 and TRBJ2-1; D possibly corresponds to TRBD1 (5 bases). From germline, CDR1 is WSHSY and CDR2 SAAADI. The CDR3 runs 11 residues. Trimming shortened V by 5 bases and J by 7 bases, and 6 bases separated the two germline ends. CDR3 sequence reads: CASSRGNEQFF. The CDR3 nucleotides are TGCGCCAGCAGTAGGGGTAATGAGCAGTTCTTC.

This sequence joins TRBV7-6 and TRBJ2-2; 14 nucleotides agree with TRBD2. The CDR3 sequence is 17 residues long. The ends lost 5 bases at V and 5 bases at J; junction bases unmatched: 7. Germline assignment: CDR1 SGHVS and CDR2 FNYEAQ. CDR3 nucleotides: TGTGCCAGCAGCACCTCCGGGACTAGCGGGAGAACCGGGGAGCTGTTTTTT. This codes for CASSTSGTSGRTGELFF.

The chain uses TRBV5-6 and TRBJ2-1, with D possibly TRBD2 on 5 matching bases. Germline V lookup: CDR1 SGHDT, CDR2 YYEEEE. This CDR3 has 16 residues. Trimming left V 2 bases short and J 3 bases short, with 15 bases between. CDR3 in amino acids: CASSLFGERNYNEQFF. CDR3 bases: TGTGCCAGCAGCTTATTTGGTGAGCGGAACTACAATGAGCAGTTCTTC.

The V call is TRBV10-2, the J call TRBJ2-5; the match to TRBD2 covers 7 bases. The CDR3 sequence is 15 residues long. The V and J ends lost 9 bases and 0 bases, in that order; junction bases with no gene match: 10. Germline V lookup: CDR1 WSHSY, CDR2 SAAADI. The CDR3 is CASVRETPYQETQYF. CDR3 bases: TGCGCCAGTGTGCGGGAGACACCGTACCAAGAGACCCAGTACTTC.

The chain joins TRBV5-6 to TRBJ1-1; D possibly corresponds to TRBD1 (6 bases). Germline CDR1 reads SGHDT; CDR2 reads YYEEEE. CDR3 length: 16 residues. Trimming stripped 4 bases from V and 4 bases from J, with 20 bases between. The CDR3 spells CASSLNRVVIGTEAFF. CDR3 sequence (DNA): TGTGCCAGCAGCCTCAACAGGGTGGTAATTGGCACTGAAGCTTTCTTT.

The chain is built from TRBV7-2 and TRBJ1-3; TRBD1 aligns across 10 bases. The CDR3 length is 14 residues. The germline gives CDR1 SGHTA, CDR2 FQGNSA. The V segment lost 3 bases and the J segment 8 bases; nucleotides outside the gene matches: 4. Here the CDR3 DNA reads TGTGCCAGCAGCTTGAGACAGGGGGCGGACACCATATATTTT. This encodes CASSLRQGADTIYF.

The chain employs TRBV7-3 and TRBJ2-7; 12 nucleotides align to TRBD1. Trimming at V came to 5 bases and at J to 4 bases, leaving 3 bases not matched to a gene. The germline gives CDR1 SGHTA, CDR2 FQGTGA. The CDR3 is made up of 14 amino acids. The CDR3 region is CASSRDRGPYEQYF. The CDR3 nucleotides read TGTGCCAGCAGCCGGGACAGGGGGCCTTACGAGCAGTACTTC. The whole variable domain, filled in from reference TRBV7-3 and TRBJ2-7, reads GAGVSQTPSNKVTEKGKYVELRCDPISGHTALYWYRQSLGQGPEFLIYFQGTGAADDSGLPNDRFFAVRPEGSVSTLKIQRTERGDSAVYLCASSRDRGPYEQYFGPGTRLTVT.

The genes are TRBV5-1 and TRBJ2-3, with TRBD2 identical over 7 bases. Germline CDR1 reads SGHRS; CDR2 reads YFSETQ. V lost 1 base to trimming and J lost 0 bases; unmatched junction nucleotides: 2. CDR3 length: 15 residues. The CDR3, as DNA: TGCGCCAGCAGCTTGCTAGCGGAGAGCACAGATACGCAGTATTTT. This encodes CASSLLAESTDTQYF.

This chain uses TRBV7-2 with TRBJ1-4; D unresolved. The germline V gene encodes CDR1 SGHTA and CDR2 FQGNSA. The CDR3 has 14 amino acids. The ends were cut back, 2 bases at V and 5 bases at J, with 9 bases in the middle. CDR3 sequence: CASSLRGANEKLFF. The CDR3 region has the DNA TGTGCCAGCAGCTTACGCGGCGCCAATGAAAAACTGTTTTTT.

The gene calls are TRBV15 and TRBJ2-2; TRBD2 aligns across 11 bases. This CDR3 is built from 17 residues. Germline loops: CDR1 LNHNV, CDR2 YYDKDF (reference sequence). V lost 5 bases, J lost 4 bases, and 9 bases stayed unmatched. CDR3 bases: TGTGCCACCAGCGGATCCGGGACTAGCGGAGTCACCGGGGAGCTGTTTTTT. Its protein product is CATSGSGTSGVTGELFF.

The rearrangement uses TRBV7-9 and TRBJ1-4; 10 nucleotides agree with TRBD1. Germline V gives CDR1 SEHNR, CDR2 FQNEAQ (reference sequence). V shed 1 base and J 8 bases; nucleotides not matched to a gene: 4. The CDR3 covers 15 residues. The CDR3 region is CASSLDRTGGEKLFF. The CDR3 DNA is TGTGCCAGCAGCTTAGACAGGACAGGGGGAGAAAAACTGTTTTTT.

The chain carries TRBV20-1 and TRBJ1-1, with D tentatively TRBD1 (5 bases). CDR1 DFQATT and CDR2 SNEGSKA come from the germline V gene (reference sequence). The CDR3 runs 11 residues. Trimming left V 2 bases short and J 6 bases short, with 7 bases between. The CDR3 protein is CSARRGPEAFF. CDR3 nucleotides: TGCAGTGCTAGAAGGGGCCCTGAAGCTTTCTTT.

The chain couples TRBV4-3 to TRBJ2-1, with 7 positions matching TRBD2. V shed 3 bases and J 9 bases; nucleotides not matched to a gene: 8. CDR1 LGHNA and CDR2 YSLEER come from the germline V gene. The CDR3 runs 14 residues. CDR3 region: CASSQIGRVGEQFF. In DNA form, the CDR3 reads TGCGCCAGCAGCCAGATTGGGAGGGTGGGTGAGCAGTTCTTC.

V is TRBV19 and J is TRBJ1-4; TRBD1 aligns across 10 bases. The CDR3 is 16 residues long. From germline, CDR1 is LNHDA and CDR2 SQIVND (reference sequence). V dropped 7 bases and J dropped 5; count of bases not matched to a gene: 10. The CDR3 sequence: CASKRTGGWVNEKLFF. CDR3 sequence (DNA): TGTGCCAGTAAGAGGACAGGGGGTTGGGTGAATGAAAAACTGTTTTTT.

The J gene is TRBJ2-1, the V gene TRBV28; 8 bases fit TRBD2. Unmatched junction bases numbered 6, after V lost 6 bases and J lost 2 bases. CDR1 and CDR2 from the germline V gene are MDHEN and SYDVKM. This CDR3 spans 15 amino acids. The CDR3 is CASSLAGLAYNEQFF. The CDR3 DNA follows: TGTGCCAGCAGCCTAGCGGGCTTAGCCTACAATGAGCAGTTCTTC.

The chain combines TRBV10-3 with TRBJ2-7; D might be TRBD1 (6 bases). Per the germline V gene, CDR1 is ENHRY and CDR2 is SYGVKD. The germline V and J ends were trimmed by 6 bases and 7 bases, with 19 bases remaining between them. CDR3 length: 14 amino acids. CDR3 loop: CAIRGADGDEEQYF. The DNA for the CDR3 is TGTGCCATCAGGGGGGCGGACGGAGACGAGGAGCAGTACTTC.

The gene calls are TRBV30 and TRBJ2-5, with TRBD2 as a possible D gene (6 bases). The CDR3 consists of 13 residues. V lost 0 bases, J lost 11 bases, and 16 bases lay in between. Germline CDR1 and CDR2: GTSNPN and SVGIG (reference sequence). This chain's CDR3 is CAWSVLTSGEQYF. The CDR3, as DNA: TGTGCCTGGAGTGTACTGACCTCGGGGGAGCAGTACTTC.

The DNA of the CDR3 is TGTGCCAGCAGCTCCGGGACTCCTACGCAGTATTTT. Its translation is CASSSGTPTQYF. This rearrangement joins TRBV6-1 to TRBJ2-3, with D possibly being TRBD2 (6 bases). CDR1 MNHNS and CDR2 SASEGT come from the germline V gene. Trimming stripped 6 bases from V and 8 bases from J, with 12 bases between. This CDR3 region has 12 residues.

The chain links TRBV10-3 to TRBJ2-3; TRBD2 aligns across 10 bases. This CDR3 comprises 14 residues. CDR1 ENHRY and CDR2 SYGVKD come from the germline V gene. J was trimmed by 10 bases and V by 4 bases; bases with no gene match: 8. Written as DNA, the CDR3 is TGTGCCATCAGTGTTGGGACTAGCGCCGTAGCGCAGTATTTT. Its protein product is CAISVGTSAVAQYF.

The chain joins TRBV28 to TRBJ2-1; D gene ambiguous. The CDR3 contains 12 residues. V gave up 6 bases and J gave up 5 bases, with 8 bases separating them. Germline-derived CDR1 and CDR2 are MDHEN and SYDVKM. The CDR3 reads CASRRHNNEQFF. CDR3 coding DNA: TGTGCCAGCAGAAGACACAACAATGAGCAGTTCTTC.

V is TRBV10-3 and J is TRBJ1-2; 9 bases fit TRBD1. The CDR3 runs 14 residues. Per the germline V gene, CDR1 is ENHRY and CDR2 is SYGVKD. V dropped 4 bases and J dropped 4; count of bases not matched to a gene: 4. CDR3 region: CAISGTGASYGYTF. The DNA for the CDR3 is TGTGCCATCAGTGGGACAGGGGCGAGCTATGGCTACACCTTC.

The chain has TRBV7-2 and TRBJ2-5; weak D call: TRBD2 (6 bases). Trimming took 7 bases from V and 4 from J, leaving 13 bases between them. The CDR3 spans 13 residues. Germline CDR1 reads SGHTA; CDR2 reads FQGNSA. The CDR3, as DNA: TGTGCCAGCACACGACTAGTGGGAGAGACCCAGTACTTC. Residues: CASTRLVGETQYF.

This clone was recorded once. The chain recombines TRBV10-3 with TRBJ2-2; D not certain. This CDR3 is built from 12 residues. The V gene lost 3 bases and the J gene lost 6 bases, with 5 bases spanning the gap. Germline V gene sequence: CDR1 ENHRY, CDR2 SYGVKD. CDR3 protein: CAISDLAGELFF. The DNA of the CDR3 is TGTGCCATCAGTGACCTAGCCGGGGAGCTGTTTTTT.

This chain links TRBV4-1 with TRBJ1-5, with 7 nucleotides matching TRBD1. V lost 1 base, J lost 6 bases, and 6 bases stayed unmatched. The CDR3 covers 15 residues. Germline CDR1 MGHRA, CDR2 YSYEKL. The CDR3 sequence is CASSQARGRFQPQHF. For the CDR3, the DNA is TGCGCCAGCAGCCAAGCCAGGGGGAGGTTTCAGCCCCAGCATTTT.

A single count supports this clone. The chain is built from TRBV5-4 and TRBJ2-2; possibly TRBD1 for D (5 bases). The CDR3 is 13 residues long. The ends were cut back, 2 bases at V and 5 bases at J, with 7 bases in the middle. Germline V gene lookup returns CDR1 SGHNT and CDR2 YYREEE (reference sequence). CDR3 residues: CASSFDSTGELFF. The CDR3 bases are TGTGCCAGCAGCTTCGACAGTACCGGGGAGCTGTTTTTT.